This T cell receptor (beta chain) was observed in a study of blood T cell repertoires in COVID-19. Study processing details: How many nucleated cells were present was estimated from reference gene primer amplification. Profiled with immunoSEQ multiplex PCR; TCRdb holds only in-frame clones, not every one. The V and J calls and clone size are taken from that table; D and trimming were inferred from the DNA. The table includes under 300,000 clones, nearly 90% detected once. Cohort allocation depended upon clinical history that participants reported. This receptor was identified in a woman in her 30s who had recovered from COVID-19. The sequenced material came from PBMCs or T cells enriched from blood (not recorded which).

Here the CDR3 reads CASSSTGENQPQHF. The CDR3 region has the DNA TGTGCCAGCAGCTCCACCGGGGAGAATCAGCCCCAGCATTTT. This chain uses TRBV9 with TRBJ1-5; the D is unclear. Trimming removed 4 bases from V and 4 bases from J, with 12 bases in between. The CDR3 has 14 residues. Germline V lookup: CDR1 SGDLS, CDR2 YYNGEE. The whole variable domain, remainder taken from reference TRBV9 and TRBJ1-5, is DSGVTQTPKHLITATGQRVTLRCSPRSGDLSVYWYQQSLDQGLQFLIQYYNGEERAKGNILERFSAQQFPDLHSELNLSSLELGDSALYFCASSSTGENQPQHFGDGTRLSIL.